This T cell receptor beta chain was recorded in a study of blood T cells in healthy people across ages. The junction had 5 bases not matched to a gene; V was cut back by 5 bases and J by 1 base. CDR3 length: 15 residues. From germline, CDR1 is MNHEY and CDR2 SVGEGT. Together with a sample-barcoded 5' primer, a J-beta primer mix was included in a second PCR lasting roughly 6 to 12 cycles. TCRdb reprocessed the 5' RACE reads with MiXCR, giving one entry per CDR3 protein. This table has roughly 800,000 distinct CDR3 sequences, about three fifths appearing once. The chain employs TRBV6-2 or TRBV6-3 and TRBJ1-1; 9 bases line up with TRBD1. The sequence was collected from a young man in good health. The sequenced sample consisted of blood. CDR3 in amino acids: CASSRTGEANTEAFF. DNA of the CDR3: TGTGCCAGCAGTCGGACAGGGGAGGCGAACACTGAAGCTTTCTTT.